The rows below give T cell receptor beta chains drawn from one sample of a study of blood T cells in healthy people across ages. TCRdb re-derived calls from the 5' RACE reads in MiXCR, one entry per CDR3 protein. The table has roughly 2 million distinct CDR3 sequences, 49% seen once. The sample consisted of blood. The origin of the receptors is a woman aged 40 to 50 in good health. The CDR3 runs from the conserved cysteine through the conserved F or W. D genes are given only for firm matches. Size tells how often a clone was seen (once, few, many) or the class of an expanded clone, and some rows leave it out.

j_call	clone_size	v_call	d_call	cdr3_aa	cdr3_nt
TRBJ2-3	NA	TRBV13	TRBD2	CASSFNERAGFSDTQYF	TGTGCCAGCAGCTTCAATGAACGAGCGGGGTTTTCGGATACGCAGTATTTT
TRBJ1-4	NA	TRBV29-1	NA	CSVDGGTNEKLFF	TGCAGCGTGGACGGGGGGACTAATGAAAAACTGTTTTTT
TRBJ2-3	NA	TRBV29-1	TRBD1	CSVGSGQGFYSTDTQYF	TGCAGCGTCGGATCGGGACAGGGTTTTTACAGCACAGATACGCAGTATTTT
TRBJ2-5	once	TRBV24-1	TRBD2	CATSDTGTSQETQYF	TGTGCCACCAGTGACACCGGGACTAGCCAAGAGACCCAGTACTTC
TRBJ2-1	NA	TRBV11-2	NA	CASSHQGSGYNEQFF	TGTGCCAGCAGCCACCAGGGCAGTGGCTACAATGAGCAGTTCTTC
TRBJ2-7	NA	TRBV20-1	NA	CSARPIQHTRDIRYF	TGCAGTGCAAGGCCCATCCAGCACACAAGGGACATTCGGTACTTC
TRBJ2-7	NA	TRBV6-2/TRBV6-3	TRBD2	CASSREGGGQYF	TGTGCCAGCAGCAGAGAAGGCGGGGGGCAGTACTTC
TRBJ2-5	NA	TRBV4-2	TRBD2	CASSQGGTSDRETQYF	TGTGCCAGCAGCCAAGGCGGGACTAGCGACCGAGAGACCCAGTACTTC
TRBJ1-5	NA	TRBV9	NA	CASSVAENQPQHF	TGTGCCAGCAGCGTGGCGGAGAATCAGCCCCAGCATTTT
TRBJ1-2	once	TRBV2	TRBD1	CASRATGTGQGKGYTF	TGTGCCAGCAGAGCCACCGGGACAGGGCAAGGAAAAGGCTACACCTTC
TRBJ2-1	few	TRBV6-2/TRBV6-3	TRBD2	CASISSRGGLYEQFF	TGTGCCAGCATTTCATCACGGGGGGGTTTATATGAGCAGTTCTTC
TRBJ2-3	NA	TRBV9	TRBD2	CASSVATSGGTDTQYF	TGTGCCAGCAGCGTAGCTACTAGCGGGGGCACAGATACGCAGTATTTT
TRBJ2-1	few	TRBV9	NA	CASSTKGLSNEQFF	TGTGCCAGCAGCACTAAGGGCCTATCGAATGAGCAGTTCTTC
TRBJ1-5	few	TRBV12-3/TRBV12-4	TRBD1	CASSKGQFNQPQHF	TGTGCCAGCAGTAAGGGACAGTTCAATCAGCCCCAGCATTTT
TRBJ2-1	few	TRBV20-1	TRBD1	CSARRPWTGGTYNEQFF	TGCAGTGCTAGAAGGCCTTGGACAGGGGGTACCTACAATGAGCAGTTCTTC
TRBJ2-1	NA	TRBV24-1	NA	CATSDFGGATEQFF	TGTGCCACCAGTGATTTTGGGGGGGCGACTGAGCAGTTCTTC
TRBJ2-1	once	TRBV7-3	TRBD2	CASSRRGGHEQFF	TGTGCCAGCAGTCGGCGGGGGGGACATGAGCAGTTCTTC
TRBJ1-4	NA	TRBV6-5	TRBD1	CASSYAGQGARKLFF	TGTGCCAGCAGTTACGCGGGACAGGGGGCGAGGAAACTGTTTTTT
TRBJ2-7	NA	TRBV5-1	NA	CASSSSADPGHEQYF	TGCGCCAGCAGCTCTTCAGCAGACCCAGGGCACGAGCAGTACTTC
TRBJ1-5	NA	TRBV6-6	NA	CASSYSPGGGQPQHF	TGTGCCAGCAGTTACTCTCCGGGGGGCGGTCAGCCCCAGCATTTT
TRBJ2-1	NA	TRBV7-9	NA	CASSNLWRGVVNEQFF	TGTGCCAGCAGCAATCTATGGCGGGGAGTGGTCAATGAGCAGTTCTTC
TRBJ2-1	few	TRBV7-2	NA	CASSILTNEQFF	TGTGCCAGCAGCATCCTTACGAATGAGCAGTTCTTC
TRBJ2-7	many	TRBV27	NA	CASKLGDEQYF	TGTGCCAGCAAGTTGGGGGACGAGCAGTACTTC
TRBJ1-4	NA	TRBV15	NA	CATHSQGKLFF	TGTGCCACCCACTCCCAGGGTAAGCTGTTTTTT
TRBJ2-7	NA	TRBV11-2	TRBD2	CASSSPGLAGGPYEQYF	TGTGCCAGCAGCTCGCCGGGACTAGCGGGGGGGCCCTACGAGCAGTACTTC
TRBJ2-1	NA	TRBV10-2	TRBD2	CASSEASGGGFNEQFF	TGCGCCAGCAGTGAGGCTTCGGGGGGGGGCTTCAATGAGCAGTTCTTC
TRBJ2-6	NA	TRBV12-5	TRBD1	CASGLFTGAGANVLTF	TGTGCTAGTGGCTTATTCACAGGGGCTGGGGCCAACGTCCTGACTTTC
TRBJ2-6	NA	TRBV5-1	NA	CASSSGATGANVLTF	TGTGCCAGCAGTTCCGGGGCAACGGGGGCCAACGTCCTGACTTTC
TRBJ1-2	NA	TRBV20-1	NA	CSAMQGYYGYTF	TGCAGTGCTATGCAGGGGTACTATGGCTACACCTTC
TRBJ2-5	NA	TRBV4-3	NA	CASIHELNGAQETQYF	TGCGCCAGCATCCACGAACTTAACGGAGCGCAAGAGACCCAGTACTTC
TRBJ2-3	NA	TRBV12-3/TRBV12-4	NA	CASSLKNHGRVADTQYF	TGTGCCAGCAGTTTAAAGAACCACGGTCGAGTCGCAGATACGCAGTATTTT
TRBJ1-1	NA	TRBV4-2	NA	CASSQDLSSLNTEAFF	TGTGCCAGCAGCCAAGATTTAAGCAGTTTGAACACTGAAGCTTTCTTT
TRBJ2-7	few	TRBV20-1	NA	CSARDGIYEQYF	TGCAGTGCTAGAGATGGGATCTACGAGCAGTACTTC
TRBJ1-5	NA	TRBV25-1	NA	CASSEYRSNQPQHF	TGTGCCAGCAGTGAATATCGTAGCAATCAGCCCCAGCATTTT
TRBJ1-1	NA	TRBV6-5	NA	CASSYIRTANTEAFF	TGTGCCAGCAGTTACATACGGACAGCAAACACTGAAGCTTTCTTT
TRBJ1-6	NA	TRBV7-6	TRBD1	CASSSGSGQGGSPLHF	TGTGCCAGCAGCTCCGGGTCTGGACAGGGAGGGTCACCCCTCCACTTT
TRBJ2-3	few	TRBV7-3	NA	CASSHMDRTDTQYF	TGTGCCAGCAGCCACATGGACCGCACAGATACGCAGTATTTT
TRBJ2-7	NA	TRBV20-1	TRBD1	CSAHHEGASSYEQYF	TGCAGTGCTCACCACGAGGGGGCCTCCTCCTACGAGCAGTACTTC
TRBJ2-1	NA	TRBV10-3	NA	CAISEGSGSRNEQFF	TGTGCCATCAGTGAAGGTTCAGGGTCTAGGAATGAGCAGTTCTTC
TRBJ2-1	NA	TRBV12-3/TRBV12-4	TRBD2	CASRPTSGGTYNEQFF	TGTGCCAGCAGGCCGACTAGCGGGGGGACCTACAATGAGCAGTTCTTC
TRBJ1-6	NA	TRBV5-1	NA	CASSSVVDSPLHF	TGCGCCAGCAGCTCGGTGGTGGATTCACCCCTCCACTTT
TRBJ1-1	NA	TRBV7-9	NA	CASSLAGRGRNTEAFF	TGTGCCAGCAGCTTAGCGGGGCGGGGGCGGAACACTGAAGCTTTCTTT
TRBJ1-2	few	TRBV29-1	NA	CSVGTGSDLRGYTF	TGCAGCGTTGGTACAGGGTCGGATTTGCGAGGCTACACCTTC
TRBJ2-7	few	TRBV6-6	NA	CAGSSQAYEQYF	TGTGCCGGCAGTTCTCAGGCCTACGAGCAGTACTTC
TRBJ1-2	NA	TRBV9	NA	CASSQNREHGYTF	TGTGCCAGCAGCCAAAACAGGGAGCATGGCTACACCTTC
TRBJ1-4	few	TRBV20-1	NA	CSAGGEKLFF	TGCAGTGCGGGGGGTGAAAAACTGTTTTTT
TRBJ2-1	NA	TRBV9	NA	CASSAVIQLVGDEQFF	TGTGCCAGCAGCGCCGTAATTCAATTAGTGGGAGATGAGCAGTTCTTC
TRBJ2-1	NA	TRBV6-5	TRBD1	CASRSTRTGQQFF	TGTGCCAGCAGATCTACCCGGACAGGGCAGCAGTTCTTC
TRBJ1-6	few	TRBV7-6	TRBD1	CASSRTGGLNSPLHF	TGTGCCAGCAGCCGGACAGGGGGCCTTAATTCACCCCTCCACTTT